This TCR beta chain is drawn from a study of blood T cell repertoires in COVID-19 (dated by TCRdb to the early 2020s). Background on the whole study: The collaborator samples originated in the United States, Italy and Spain and spanned the acute and convalescent phases of COVID-19. Where available, HLA class I and class II types were obtained from metadata supplied by the sample provider rather than from assay-based typing. The samples were drawn from the first 160 participants of the ongoing ImmuneRACE study and from 1,254 subjects provided by 6 global collaborators. A freely available public database, intended as a resource for researchers studying the immune response to SARS-CoV-2, is where the repertoires were released. The dataset comprised deeply sampled blood TCRbeta repertoires from subjects exposed to, actively infected with, or recovered from COVID-19. The material from the prospective study consisted of cDNA or gDNA derived from T cells, B-cell-depleted T cells, or PBMCs. Nearly every sample came with metadata listing a de-identified subject ID, COVID-19 status, age in years and sex.

What the research found in general, with its limitations: The amount of clinical and demographic metadata varied by source and participant and was provided uncurated.

Regarding this clone: The clone's antigen remains unknown. No much larger clone exists at a distance of one base, and base qualities are not known.

TCRbeta CDR3 regions were amplified from genomic DNA using the immunoSEQ Assay, a bias-controlled multiplex PCR. Regarding the original processing steps: The number of nucleated cells in each sample was estimated by amplification of reference gene primers within the assay. Sequence reads were collapsed and filtered to measure the absolute abundance of every unique TCRbeta CDR3 rearrangement. Productive Simpson clonality was computed per sample as the square root of Simpson's diversity index over productive rearrangements. TCRdb retrieved this table from immuneACCESS and kept in-frame rearrangements only. Not all clones are present; in checked studies, unresolved V genes account for under half, and no reason is known for the remainder. That table gives V, J and clone size, and the DNA gave D and trimming. This sample gives approximately 100,000 clones in total; over 70% of them show up just once. Around 4.5% of the sample goes to the ten largest clones.

Whole blood was collected in K2EDTA tubes by collaborating institutions according to the institutions' own protocols. For TCRbeta analysis, collaborators shipped samples in one of three forms: frozen whole blood, isolated PBMCs, or DNA extracted from either of those sample types. CDR1 is given as SGDLS and CDR2 as YYNGEE, both from the germline V gene. Clipping removes 0 bases from V and 6 bases from J, with 6 as the unmatched junction base count. Taken from cysteine to phenylalanine, the CDR3 has 15 residues. Of the read, only the CDR3 DNA is kept; its 45 bases are in frame from base 1. The specimen was peripheral blood. The V and J segments used are TRBV9 and TRBJ2-1; 7 junctional bases match TRBD2. The sequence came from a man aged 55 to 70 with acute or convalescent COVID-19. The sequence in DNA is TGTGCCAGCAGCGTAGAAAGCGGGACGGGCAATGAGCAGTTCTTC. The resulting protein is CASSVESGTGNEQFF.